The rows below give T cell receptor beta chains drawn from one sample of a study of a mutant IDH1 vaccine in newly diagnosed glioma. Using immunoSEQ multiplex PCR, the repertoire was profiled, and TCRdb retains in-frame clones only, with some absent. The sample lists about 67,000 clones; 84% were seen once. Their antigens are not known. Here the sequenced sample was PBMCs, taken from a glioma patient whose treatment included an IDH1 peptide vaccine. The receptors originated from a young man with glioma. Both conserved end residues are part of each CDR3. D genes are given only for firm matches. For some rows the clone size is stated as once, few or many, or as a class when expanded; others skip it.

clone size	CDR3 length	V gene	J gene	D gene	CDR3 DNA	CDR3 protein
.	13	TRBV5-5	TRBJ1-1	.	TGTGCCAGCAGCTTGGCCAGAAACACTGAAGCTTTCTTT	CASSLARNTEAFF
.	15	TRBV30	TRBJ2-1	TRBD1	TGTGCCTGGAGTGTAGACAGGGGGAGAATATATGAGCAGTTCTTC	CAWSVDRGRIYEQFF
.	18	TRBV27	TRBJ1-5	.	TGTGCCAGCAGTTTATCCGGGACGGCTCGTTATAGCAATCAGCCCCAGCATTTT	CASSLSGTARYSNQPQHF
.	14	TRBV7-8	TRBJ2-2	.	TGTGCCAGCAGCACCGCGACACTCACCGGGGAGCTGTTTTTT	CASSTATLTGELFF
.	14	TRBV7-9	TRBJ1-6	TRBD1	TGTGCCAGCAGATCCGGGACAGGGGGTTCACCCCTCCACTTT	CASRSGTGGSPLHF
.	14	TRBV7-2	TRBJ1-2	.	TGTGCCAGCAGCGCGACGCACGTTAACTATGGCTACACCTTC	CASSATHVNYGYTF
.	17	TRBV30	TRBJ2-1	TRBD2	TGTGCCTGGAGTGGCTTACTAGCGGGATTTTCCTACAATGAGCAGTTCTTC	CAWSGLLAGFSYNEQFF
.	16	TRBV12-5	TRBJ2-4	.	TGTGCTAGTGGTTTGGTAGAAGGGCGGATCGGAAACATTCAGTACTTC	CASGLVEGRIGNIQYF
.	15	TRBV6-1	TRBJ2-6	.	TGTGCCAGCGGAACAGGAGGCTCTGGGGCCAACGTCCTGACTTTC	CASGTGGSGANVLTF
few	15	TRBV7-2	TRBJ1-5	.	TGTGCCAGCAGCTTAGCGTCACAGAGCAATCAGCCCCAGCATTTT	CASSLASQSNQPQHF
.	15	TRBV29-1	TRBJ2-5	.	TGCAGCGTGGAGGAGGCAGGGGTAAACCAAGAGACCCAGTACTTC	CSVEEAGVNQETQYF
few	15	TRBV14	TRBJ1-4	.	TGTGCCAGCAGCTCCCGGTGGTTGGGTAATGAAAAACTGTTTTTT	CASSSRWLGNEKLFF
.	13	TRBV5-1	TRBJ2-7	.	TGCGCCAGCAGCCCGCTGGGGAGGTACGAGCAGTACTTC	CASSPLGRYEQYF
.	12	TRBV19	TRBJ2-5	.	TGTGCCAGTAGTCTCGAGGGTACTCCACAGTACTTC	CASSLEGTPQYF
.	13	TRBV7-2	TRBJ2-7	TRBD2	TGTGCCAGTGGAGCGGGGGCCCTGGGGGAGCAGTACTTC	CASGAGALGEQYF
.	15	TRBV7-2	TRBJ1-4	.	TGTGCCAGCAGCCCTTCAGCTGCAACTAATGAAAAACTGTTTTTT	CASSPSAATNEKLFF
.	14	TRBV7-9	TRBJ2-7	.	TGTGCCAGCAGCTTAGACTTACCCCAATACGAGCAGTACTTC	CASSLDLPQYEQYF
.	15	TRBV5-6	TRBJ2-7	.	TGTGCCAGCAGCTTGGGGGGTGGGCGGAGCTACGAGCAGTACTTC	CASSLGGGRSYEQYF
.	16	TRBV4-1	TRBJ1-1	.	TGCGCCAGCAGCCAACATAATCCGGGCCCGAACACTGAAGCTTTCTTT	CASSQHNPGPNTEAFF
.	13	TRBV13	TRBJ1-2	.	TGTGCCAGCAGCCGACAGATATTCTATGGCTACACCTTC	CASSRQIFYGYTF
.	13	TRBV5-1	TRBJ1-2	.	TGCGCCAGCAGCTTGGACGGCTGGGGCGGCTACACCTTC	CASSLDGWGGYTF
.	13	TRBV7-9	TRBJ2-7	TRBD2	TGTGCCAGCAGCTTAGTAGGGAGGGCCGAGCAGTACTTC	CASSLVGRAEQYF
.	13	TRBV6-5	TRBJ1-2	TRBD1	TGTGCCAGCAGCCCGGACAGGGAGGGTGGCTACACCTTC	CASSPDREGGYTF
once	14	TRBV7-2	TRBJ2-7	.	TGTGCCAGCAGCTTACGGCAGGGGTGGGACGAGCAGTACTTC	CASSLRQGWDEQYF
few	16	TRBV5-1	TRBJ2-7	TRBD1	TGCGCCAGCAGCATTGGACCGGGACAGGAGCAGTACGAGCAGTACTTC	CASSIGPGQEQYEQYF
.	15	TRBV7-2	TRBJ2-1	.	TGTGCCAGCAGCCACCTGGACCTATTTGGGAATGAGCAGTTCTTC	CASSHLDLFGNEQFF
.	14	TRBV15	TRBJ1-2	.	TGTGCCACCAGCACCCCGGGCCAGGGAAGTGGCTACACCTTC	CATSTPGQGSGYTF
.	15	TRBV29-1	TRBJ2-7	.	TGCAGCGTTGAAGAGCCCGGGGTCAACGGTTACGAGCAGTACTTC	CSVEEPGVNGYEQYF
once	14	TRBV25-1	TRBJ1-3	TRBD1	TGTGCCAGCAGTCCAGGGGGCGCGGGAAACACCATATATTTT	CASSPGGAGNTIYF
.	16	TRBV28	TRBJ1-3	.	TGTGCCAGCAGTTACCACGGGAGTTTGACCGGAAACACCATATATTTT	CASSYHGSLTGNTIYF
once	12	TRBV9	TRBJ2-5	.	TGTGCCAGCAGCGTGTCCTTTGAGACCCAGTACTTC	CASSVSFETQYF
.	13	TRBV7-9	TRBJ2-7	.	TGTGCCAGCAGCTCCAGTCTTGGCTACGAGCAGTACTTC	CASSSSLGYEQYF
.	14	TRBV5-1	TRBJ2-5	TRBD2	TGCGCCAGCAGCGGGGGGACTAGCCGGGAGACCCAGTACTTC	CASSGGTSRETQYF
.	15	TRBV7-9	TRBJ1-1	.	TGTGCCAGCAGCGCCGGGGGGTCCCCGAACACTGAAGCTTTCTTT	CASSAGGSPNTEAFF
.	15	TRBV9	TRBJ1-2	.	TGTGCCAGCAGCGGCCGGGACAACTCTAACTATGGCTACACCTTC	CASSGRDNSNYGYTF
.	12	TRBV7-9	TRBJ2-7	.	TGTGCCAGCAGTTCCCAGCACTACGAGCAGTACTTC	CASSSQHYEQYF
.	20	TRBV19	TRBJ2-1	.	TGTGCCAGTAGTAAAAGGGGTATGGACCGGGGCTTGGGTCTCGGAAATGAGCAGTTCTTC	CASSKRGMDRGLGLGNEQFF
.	16	TRBV7-8	TRBJ2-2	TRBD2	TGTGCCAGCAGCTTAGCAACTAGCGCGAACACCGGGGAGCTGTTTTTT	CASSLATSANTGELFF
.	12	TRBV11-2	TRBJ2-5	.	TGTGCCAGCAGCCTACCCAGTGAGACCCAGTACTTC	CASSLPSETQYF
.	14	TRBV6-6	TRBJ2-7	TRBD1	TGTGCCAGCAGTTTGGACAGGGTGGGGCAAGAGCAGTACTTC	CASSLDRVGQEQYF
.	14	TRBV7-9	TRBJ2-7	TRBD1	TGTGCCAGCAGCTGGGACAGCCACACCTACGAGCAGTACTTC	CASSWDSHTYEQYF
.	17	TRBV9	TRBJ1-6	TRBD1	TGTGCCAGCAGCGTAGGTTTGGACAGGGGGCTGAATTCACCCCTCCACTTT	CASSVGLDRGLNSPLHF
.	14	TRBV11-2	TRBJ1-1	.	TGTGCCAGCAGCCTTTTCGACAGACCCACTGAAGCTTTCTTT	CASSLFDRPTEAFF
.	18	TRBV4-3	TRBJ1-5	.	TGCGCCAGCAGCCAAGATGTAGGGTTTAAGTATAGCAATCAGCCCCAGCATTTT	CASSQDVGFKYSNQPQHF
.	13	TRBV29-1	TRBJ2-7	.	TGCAGCGTCTACCGGGACGGATTCTACGAGCAGTACTTC	CSVYRDGFYEQYF
.	14	TRBV27	TRBJ1-5	.	TGTGCCAGCAGGGACACTACAGGAAATCAGCCCCAGCATTTT	CASRDTTGNQPQHF
once	15	TRBV25-1	TRBJ2-5	.	TGTGCCAGCAGTGAATGGAGCTCAGCACAAGAGACCCAGTACTTC	CASSEWSSAQETQYF
.	14	TRBV5-1	TRBJ1-6	TRBD1	TGCGCCAGCAGCTTGATGGACAGGGGATCACCCCTCCACTTT	CASSLMDRGSPLHF
few	15	TRBV15	TRBJ1-5	.	TGTGCCACCAGCGGGGGGGGGCGAAGCAATCAGCCCCAGCATTTT	CATSGGGRSNQPQHF
.	13	TRBV15	TRBJ2-7	.	TGTGCCACCAGCCCCCAAGGTCTGTACGAGCAGTACTTC	CATSPQGLYEQYF
.	13	TRBV5-1	TRBJ1-5	.	TGCGCCAGCAGTACGAGTAGCAATCAGCCCCAGCATTTT	CASSTSSNQPQHF
.	14	TRBV7-9	TRBJ1-2	.	TGTGCCAGCAGCTTCGGGCAGGAGAGCTATGGCTACACCTTC	CASSFGQESYGYTF
once	15	TRBV5-4	TRBJ2-7	.	TGTGCCAGCAGCGGGGGGACACTCTCCTTCTACGAGCAGTACTTC	CASSGGTLSFYEQYF
once	13	TRBV6-5	TRBJ1-3	.	TGTGCCAGCAGTTACGGACCCCGAAACACCATATATTTT	CASSYGPRNTIYF